These T cell receptor beta chains were read from a single sample in a study of blood T cell repertoires in COVID-19. Some clones are missing from TCRdb's copy, which holds only in-frame ones; the method was immunoSEQ multiplex PCR. The sample includes about 370,000 clones, roughly 90% of them seen just once. The sample consisted of peripheral blood. These receptors all stem from a woman in her twenties or thirties with COVID-19, enrolled during active disease. CDR3s include the opening cysteine and the closing phenylalanine or tryptophan. A D gene is named only where the DNA matches it firmly. Size is omitted from some rows. Given values are once, few, many or a class for expanded clones.

v_call	j_call	clone_size	d_call	cdr3_aa	cdr3_nt
TRBV10-3	TRBJ2-5	NA	TRBD2	CAISESRGGETQYF	TGTGCCATCAGTGAGTCGCGGGGAGGGGAGACCCAGTACTTC
TRBV25-1	TRBJ1-5	few	NA	CASSDRLPSQPQHF	TGTGCCAGCAGTGACCGCCTTCCGAGTCAGCCCCAGCATTTT
TRBV6-5	TRBJ1-4	once	NA	CASSSLRANEKLFF	TGTGCCAGCAGCTCCCTGCGGGCAAATGAAAAACTGTTTTTT
TRBV3-1/TRBV3-2	TRBJ1-4	NA	TRBD1	CASSLRQGGNEKLFF	TGTGCCAGCAGCCTTCGACAGGGCGGTAATGAAAAACTGTTTTTT
TRBV25-1	TRBJ1-1	NA	NA	CASSASRGTEAFF	TGTGCCAGCAGTGCCTCCAGAGGCACTGAAGCTTTCTTT
TRBV2	TRBJ1-2	once	NA	CASMPGAFGGYTF	TGTGCCAGCATGCCAGGGGCTTTCGGAGGCTACACCTTC
TRBV28	TRBJ1-1	NA	TRBD1	CASRKGTDTEAFF	TGTGCCAGCAGGAAAGGGACAGACACTGAAGCTTTCTTT
TRBV14	TRBJ2-7	NA	NA	CASSDILASSYEQYF	TGTGCCAGCAGCGACATCCTAGCCTCCTCCTACGAGCAGTACTTC
TRBV3-1/TRBV3-2	TRBJ1-2	NA	NA	CASSSLYGYTF	TGTGCCAGCAGTTCCCTTTATGGCTACACCTTC
TRBV4-1	TRBJ2-2	NA	TRBD2	CASSPYGIAGGYTGELFF	TGCGCCAGCAGCCCCTACGGGATAGCGGGTGGCTACACCGGGGAGCTGTTTTTT
TRBV7-2	TRBJ2-7	NA	NA	CASNPWFSSYEQYF	TGTGCCAGCAACCCTTGGTTCAGCTCCTACGAGCAGTACTTC
TRBV28	TRBJ2-7	NA	TRBD2	CATGTSGGAVGEQYF	TGTGCCACCGGGACTAGCGGGGGGGCCGTCGGCGAGCAGTACTTC
TRBV6-1	TRBJ1-1	NA	NA	CASSEDWTAYTEAFF	TGTGCCAGCAGTGAAGATTGGACAGCTTACACTGAAGCTTTCTTT
TRBV30	TRBJ1-1	NA	NA	CAWGHQNTEAFF	TGTGCCTGGGGACACCAGAACACTGAAGCTTTCTTT
TRBV5-1	TRBJ2-7	NA	TRBD1	CASSLSLGQNYEQYF	TGCGCCAGCAGCTTGTCTTTGGGACAGAACTACGAGCAGTACTTC
TRBV3-1/TRBV3-2	TRBJ2-5	NA	NA	CASTEQGHQETQYF	TGTGCCAGCACAGAACAGGGTCACCAAGAGACCCAGTACTTC
TRBV18	TRBJ2-3	few	TRBD2	CASSPKTSGSGGDTQYF	TGTGCCAGCTCACCAAAGACTAGCGGGAGTGGAGGAGATACGCAGTATTTT
TRBV11-2	TRBJ2-1	NA	TRBD2	CASSTGLLAGEQFF	TGTGCCAGCAGCACGGGGCTGCTAGCGGGGGAGCAGTTCTTC
TRBV11-2	TRBJ2-5	NA	TRBD2	CASSRLAGVGETQYF	TGTGCCAGCAGCAGACTAGCGGGAGTGGGGGAGACCCAGTACTTC
TRBV25-1	TRBJ1-1	NA	NA	CAITSGGRAEAFF	TGTGCCATCACGTCTGGGGGGAGGGCTGAAGCTTTCTTT
TRBV7-8	TRBJ2-7	NA	TRBD1	CASSFTGGRSDEQYF	TGTGCCAGCAGTTTCACAGGGGGTAGGTCGGACGAGCAGTACTTC
TRBV7-2	TRBJ1-1	once	TRBD1	CASSLTNRGMNTEAFF	TGTGCCAGCAGCTTAACGAACAGGGGAATGAACACTGAAGCTTTCTTT
TRBV4-3	TRBJ2-7	NA	TRBD1	CASTSEQGTYEQYF	TGCGCCAGCACCTCAGAACAGGGGACCTACGAGCAGTACTTC
TRBV6-6	TRBJ1-2	NA	NA	CASRANYGYTF	TGTGCCAGCAGAGCGAACTATGGCTACACCTTC
TRBV24-1	TRBJ1-5	NA	TRBD1	CATSDPGQGAWQPQHF	TGTGCCACCAGTGACCCGGGACAGGGGGCTTGGCAGCCCCAGCATTTT
TRBV4-3	TRBJ1-1	few	NA	CASSQGDGRRLSEAFF	TGCGCCAGCAGCCAAGGCGATGGGAGGCGTCTGTCTGAAGCTTTCTTT
TRBV27	TRBJ2-3	NA	TRBD2	CASSRGTSGGNTQYF	TGTGCCAGCAGCAGAGGCACTAGCGGGGGAAATACGCAGTATTTT
TRBV29-1	TRBJ1-3	NA	TRBD1	CSVTRDRVGNTIYF	TGCAGCGTGACGCGGGACAGGGTCGGGAACACCATATATTTT
TRBV28	TRBJ1-6	NA	NA	CASRTTGWNSPLHF	TGTGCCAGCAGAACCACAGGGTGGAATTCACCCCTCCACTTT
TRBV27	TRBJ2-1	NA	TRBD2	CASSSSTAGARWQFF	TGTGCCAGCAGTTCATCCACAGCGGGGGCCCGGTGGCAGTTCTTC
TRBV27	TRBJ2-1	NA	NA	CASSKQNNEQFF	TGTGCCAGCAGTAAACAGAACAATGAGCAGTTCTTC
TRBV3-1/TRBV3-2	TRBJ2-1	NA	TRBD2	CASSQVSKGLAAPREQFF	TGTGCCAGCAGCCAAGTTAGTAAGGGACTAGCGGCGCCCAGGGAGCAGTTCTTC
TRBV2	TRBJ1-2	NA	NA	CALTREKVNYGYTF	TGTGCCTTGACAAGGGAGAAGGTTAACTATGGCTACACCTTC
TRBV6-6	TRBJ1-3	NA	NA	CASSDTGSSGNTIYF	TGTGCCAGCAGTGACACAGGGAGCTCTGGAAACACCATATATTTT
TRBV3-1/TRBV3-2	TRBJ1-1	NA	NA	CASSQTEGGDTEAFF	TGTGCCAGCAGCCAAACGGAGGGTGGGGACACTGAAGCTTTCTTT
TRBV7-2	TRBJ1-5	NA	NA	CASGEGPNQPQHF	TGTGCCAGCGGGGAGGGGCCTAATCAGCCCCAGCATTTT
TRBV28	TRBJ2-1	NA	NA	CASSSSLRGWAYNEQFF	TGTGCCAGCAGTTCTTCTCTCAGGGGATGGGCCTACAATGAGCAGTTCTTC
TRBV11-2	TRBJ1-6	NA	NA	CASSPQRQTINSYNSPLHF	TGTGCCAGCAGCCCTCAACGGCAGACTATTAACTCCTATAATTCACCCCTCCACTTT
TRBV19	TRBJ2-6	NA	NA	CASRTLDEGRSGANVLTF	TGTGCCAGCAGAACTCTGGACGAGGGGAGGTCTGGGGCCAACGTCCTGACTTTC
TRBV24-1	TRBJ2-1	NA	NA	CATSRSTGIYYNEQFF	TGTGCCACCAGCCGTTCGACTGGAATCTACTACAATGAGCAGTTCTTC
TRBV5-5	TRBJ2-7	NA	TRBD2	CASSIAGTRVYEQYF	TGTGCCAGCAGCATCGCCGGGACTAGAGTTTACGAGCAGTACTTC
TRBV21-1	TRBJ1-6	NA	NA	CASRRPGPLLAGTGSPLHF	TGTGCCAGCAGACGGCCGGGCCCTTTATTGGCAGGGACAGGATCACCCCTCCACTTT
TRBV4-3	TRBJ2-6	NA	NA	CASSLDISGANVLTF	TGCGCCAGCAGCCTCGACATCTCTGGGGCCAACGTCCTGACTTTC
TRBV9	TRBJ2-2	few	TRBD2	CASSAPTSGRNTGELFF	TGTGCCAGCAGCGCCCCCACTAGCGGGAGAAACACCGGGGAGCTGTTTTTT
TRBV2	TRBJ2-7	NA	TRBD1	CASRPGQGSYEQYF	TGTGCCAGCAGACCCGGACAGGGGTCCTACGAGCAGTACTTC